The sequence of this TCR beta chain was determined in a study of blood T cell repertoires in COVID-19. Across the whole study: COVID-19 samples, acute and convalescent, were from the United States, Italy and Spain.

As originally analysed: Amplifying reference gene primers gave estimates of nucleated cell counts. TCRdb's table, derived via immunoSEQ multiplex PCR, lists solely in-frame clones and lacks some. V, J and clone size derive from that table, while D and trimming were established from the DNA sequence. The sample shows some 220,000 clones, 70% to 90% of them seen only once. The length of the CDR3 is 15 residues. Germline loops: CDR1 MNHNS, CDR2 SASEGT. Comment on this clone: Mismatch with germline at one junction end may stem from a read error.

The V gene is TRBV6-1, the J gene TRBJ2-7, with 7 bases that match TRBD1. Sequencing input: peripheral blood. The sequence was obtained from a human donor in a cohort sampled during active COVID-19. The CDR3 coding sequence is TGTGCCAGCAGGGAAGGCTACAGGGGACCCTACGAGCAGTACTTC. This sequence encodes CASREGYRGPYEQYF.